These T cell receptor beta chains were read from a single sample in a study of T-cell memory formation after mild COVID-19. TCRdb passed the 5' RACE reads through MiXCR, listing each CDR3 protein once. The table lists 250,000 to 300,000 distinct CDR3 sequences, about a sixth of them singletons. Sequenced input: PBMCs or a T cell subset sorted from them (not recorded which). The receptors shown here come from a man between 18 and 29 years old who had mild COVID-19 (a few samples of this study predate the infection). Cell type and time point are not known. The CDR3 runs from the conserved cysteine through the conserved F or W. Fields, in order: J gene, D gene, clone size, V gene, CDR3 protein, CDR3 DNA. The D gene is left open where the match is weak. Clone size is given for some rows only: seen once, a few or many times, or a class if the clone is expanded.

TRBJ1-1 | . | many | TRBV20-1 | CSAPGQANTEAFF | TGCAGTGCTCCGGGACAAGCGAACACTGAAGCTTTCTTT
TRBJ1-2 | TRBD1 | . | TRBV11-2 | CASSEGTGDRGYTF | TGTGCCAGCAGCGAGGGGACAGGGGATAGAGGCTACACCTTC
TRBJ1-1 | . | . | TRBV7-9 | CASSFKRMMNTEAFF | TGTGCCAGCAGCTTTAAACGGATGATGAACACTGAAGCTTTCTTT
TRBJ1-1 | . | many | TRBV6-5 | CASSYTAGRTEAFF | TGTGCCAGCAGTTACACTGCAGGGAGAACTGAAGCTTTCTTT
TRBJ2-3 | . | . | TRBV5-1 | CASSLVPGLGTDTQYF | TGCGCCAGCAGCTTGGTCCCGGGGCTTGGCACAGATACGCAGTATTTT
TRBJ1-5 | . | . | TRBV18 | CASSPEARQPQHF | TGTGCCAGCTCTCCTGAGGCCCGTCAGCCCCAGCATTTT
TRBJ2-3 | TRBD2 | many | TRBV7-7 | CASSYAAGGTDTQYF | TGTGCTAGCAGCTACGCAGCGGGGGGCACAGATACGCAGTATTTT
TRBJ1-6 | . | . | TRBV5-1 | CASSLQQGDNSPLHF | TGCGCCAGCAGCTTGCAACAGGGAGATAATTCACCCCTCCACTTT
TRBJ1-2 | . | . | TRBV6-5 | CASSYQGWDGYTF | TGTGCCAGCAGTTACCAGGGATGGGATGGCTACACCTTC
TRBJ2-3 | . | . | TRBV4-2 | CASSQMGDTDTQYF | TGTGCCAGCAGCCAAATGGGAGACACAGATACGCAGTATTTT
TRBJ2-5 | . | . | TRBV18 | CASSSTGPKQETQYF | TGTGCCAGCTCATCTACCGGGCCTAAACAAGAGACCCAGTACTTC
TRBJ2-3 | . | . | TRBV6-2/TRBV6-3 | CASSSVWPQYF | TGTGCCAGCAGTTCGGTCTGGCCGCAGTATTTT
TRBJ1-2 | . | many | TRBV12-3/TRBV12-4 | CASSSLGGYTF | TGTGCCAGCAGTTCCCTCGGTGGCTACACCTTC
TRBJ2-3 | TRBD2 | few | TRBV9 | CASSGTSGGPQDAQYF | TGTGCCAGCAGCGGGACTAGCGGGGGGCCTCAGGACGCGCAGTATTTT
TRBJ1-2 | . | . | TRBV4-2 | CASSQERDGNYGYTF | TGTGCCAGCAGCCAGGAACGGGACGGCAACTATGGCTACACCTTC
TRBJ2-2 | . | many | TRBV25-1 | CASSDPTGRDTGELFF | TGTGCCAGCAGTGACCCGACAGGAAGGGACACCGGGGAGCTGTTTTTT
TRBJ1-3 | . | . | TRBV5-1 | CASSLEPRTGGNTIYF | TGCGCCAGCAGCTTGGAACCGCGTACCGGCGGAAACACCATATATTTT
TRBJ2-7 | . | few | TRBV18 | CASSPPSLADTYEQYF | TGTGCCAGCTCACCTCCCTCTCTAGCTGACACCTACGAGCAGTACTTC
TRBJ2-3 | . | few | TRBV2 | CASMETDTQYF | TGTGCCAGCATGGAAACAGATACGCAGTATTTT
TRBJ2-1 | TRBD1 | . | TRBV4-2 | CASSQRTGTYNEQFF | TGTGCCAGCAGCCAACGGACAGGCACCTACAATGAGCAGTTCTTC
TRBJ2-7 | . | many | TRBV12-3/TRBV12-4 | CASSPGLSYEQYF | TGTGCCAGCAGTCCTGGTCTATCCTACGAGCAGTACTTC
TRBJ2-1 | . | many | TRBV24-1 | CATSLDRMDNEQFF | TGTGCCACCAGTTTAGACAGGATGGACAATGAGCAGTTCTTC
TRBJ2-1 | TRBD1 | few | TRBV11-1 | CASSLGQGWVGNEQFF | TGTGCCAGCAGCTTGGGACAGGGGTGGGTCGGCAATGAGCAGTTCTTC
TRBJ1-1 | . | few | TRBV7-3 | CASSLGINTEAFF | TGTGCCAGCAGCTTAGGCATTAACACTGAAGCTTTCTTT
TRBJ1-5 | . | few | TRBV2 | CASSEQFEKPQHF | TGTGCCAGCAGTGAACAGTTCGAGAAGCCCCAGCATTTT
TRBJ1-3 | . | . | TRBV12-3/TRBV12-4 | CASSLRISGNTIYF | TGTGCCAGCAGTTTAAGGATCTCTGGAAACACCATATATTTT
TRBJ1-1 | TRBD1 | . | TRBV11-1 | CASSSGTGVPEAFF | TGTGCCAGCAGTTCCGGGACAGGGGTTCCTGAAGCTTTCTTT
TRBJ1-2 | . | . | TRBV5-1 | CASSLGGALGADGYTF | TGCGCCAGCAGCTTGGGGGGGGCCCTCGGGGCGGATGGCTACACCTTC
TRBJ2-1 | TRBD2 | . | TRBV7-9 | CASSLVAGSSYNEQFF | TGTGCCAGCAGCTTAGTAGCGGGTAGCTCCTACAATGAGCAGTTCTTC
TRBJ1-1 | . | . | TRBV4-3 | CASSQEMYKNTEAFF | TGCGCCAGCAGCCAAGAGATGTATAAGAACACTGAAGCTTTCTTT
TRBJ2-5 | . | . | TRBV15 | CATSRGWGRETQYF | TGTGCCACCAGCAGAGGATGGGGGAGGGAGACCCAGTACTTC
TRBJ2-7 | . | . | TRBV7-2 | CASTLIVRGGYEQYF | TGTGCCAGCACACTCATCGTTAGAGGGGGTTACGAGCAGTACTTC
TRBJ1-1 | . | . | TRBV10-3 | CAIRETQRNTEAFF | TGTGCCATCAGGGAGACACAGAGGAACACTGAAGCTTTCTTT
TRBJ2-3 | TRBD2 | few | TRBV20-1 | CSAATSGGSDTQYF | TGCAGTGCGGCAACTAGCGGGGGGTCCGATACGCAGTATTTT
TRBJ2-3 | TRBD2 | few | TRBV3-1 | CASSAGGPADTQYF | TGTGCCAGCAGCGCGGGGGGGCCGGCAGATACGCAGTATTTT
TRBJ2-3 | . | many | TRBV20-1 | CSQKWRGTDTQYF | TGCAGTCAAAAGTGGAGAGGGACAGATACGCAGTATTTT
TRBJ2-7 | TRBD1 | many | TRBV15 | CATSSDRQGEQYF | TGTGCCACCAGCAGTGATAGACAGGGCGAGCAGTACTTC
TRBJ1-1 | TRBD1 | . | TRBV6-2/TRBV6-3 | CASSLADRFRAEAFF | TGTGCCAGCAGTCTGGCGGACAGGTTTCGCGCTGAAGCTTTCTTT
TRBJ2-1 | . | . | TRBV10-3 | CAISELGNEQFF | TGTGCCATCAGTGAGTTGGGGAATGAGCAGTTCTTC
TRBJ2-7 | . | few | TRBV7-9 | CASSLQGEEQYF | TGTGCCAGCAGCCTACAGGGTGAGGAGCAGTACTTC
TRBJ1-6 | . | few | TRBV9 | CASSDYGGKSPLHF | TGTGCCAGCAGCGACTACGGGGGGAAATCACCCCTCCACTTT
TRBJ2-7 | . | few | TRBV4-1 | CASSRIPGEQYF | TGCGCCAGCAGCCGTATACCCGGGGAGCAGTACTTC
TRBJ1-5 | . | few | TRBV7-9 | CASSAYDAQPQHF | TGTGCCAGCAGCGCGTATGACGCTCAGCCCCAGCATTTT
TRBJ1-4 | . | few | TRBV10-3 | CAISDLADEKLFF | TGTGCCATCAGTGATCTGGCAGACGAAAAACTGTTTTTT
TRBJ1-2 | TRBD1 | . | TRBV24-1 | CATSDLLGGAYGYTF | TGTGCCACCAGTGATTTGCTAGGGGGCGCCTATGGCTACACCTTC
TRBJ2-5 | TRBD1 | . | TRBV12-3/TRBV12-4 | CASRYRGRLETQYF | TGTGCCAGCAGATACAGGGGGCGTTTGGAGACCCAGTACTTC
TRBJ2-1 | . | many | TRBV10-3 | CAISGLGSEQFF | TGTGCCATCAGTGGTCTGGGGTCTGAGCAGTTCTTC
TRBJ2-1 | TRBD1 | many | TRBV20-1 | CSALPTGGLRNEQFF | TGCAGTGCCTTACCTACAGGGGGGCTTCGAAATGAGCAGTTCTTC
TRBJ2-6 | . | few | TRBV7-8 | CASSRARDPGANVLTF | TGTGCCAGCAGCCGAGCGAGGGACCCCGGGGCCAACGTCCTGACTTTC
TRBJ2-7 | . | . | TRBV27 | CASSWQGGGPYEQYF | TGTGCCAGCAGTTGGCAAGGGGGGGGACCCTACGAGCAGTACTTC
TRBJ2-7 | . | few | TRBV7-9 | CASSLGNRVTYEQYF | TGTGCCAGCAGCTTAGGGAACAGGGTAACCTACGAGCAGTACTTC
TRBJ1-5 | . | few | TRBV20-1 | CSATRTHGPQHF | TGCAGTGCTACCAGGACCCACGGGCCCCAGCATTTT
TRBJ2-3 | . | many | TRBV7-2 | CASSPYTDTQYF | TGTGCCAGCAGCCCCTACACAGATACGCAGTATTTT
TRBJ1-1 | . | . | TRBV20-1 | CSARQGTEAFF | TGCAGTGCTAGACAGGGGACTGAAGCTTTCTTT
TRBJ1-6 | TRBD1 | . | TRBV5-1 | CASSQWDRDRNSPLHF | TGCGCCAGCAGCCAATGGGACAGGGACCGGAATTCACCCCTCCACTTT
TRBJ2-1 | . | few | TRBV27 | CASYREGSYNEQFF | TGTGCCAGCTACAGGGAAGGGTCCTACAATGAGCAGTTCTTC
TRBJ2-5 | TRBD2 | few | TRBV3-1 | CASSQGLGVAGGQETQYF | TGTGCCAGCAGCCAAGGATTGGGGGTAGCGGGGGGACAAGAGACCCAGTACTTC
TRBJ2-1 | . | . | TRBV11-2 | CASSSEWVDEQFF | TGTGCCAGCAGCAGCGAGTGGGTCGATGAGCAGTTCTTC
TRBJ2-2 | . | . | TRBV15 | CATSRDYGENTGELFF | TGTGCCACCAGCAGAGATTATGGGGAGAACACCGGGGAGCTGTTTTTT
TRBJ2-5 | . | . | TRBV28 | CASRYGGRQETQYF | TGTGCCAGCAGATATGGGGGGCGGCAAGAGACCCAGTACTTC